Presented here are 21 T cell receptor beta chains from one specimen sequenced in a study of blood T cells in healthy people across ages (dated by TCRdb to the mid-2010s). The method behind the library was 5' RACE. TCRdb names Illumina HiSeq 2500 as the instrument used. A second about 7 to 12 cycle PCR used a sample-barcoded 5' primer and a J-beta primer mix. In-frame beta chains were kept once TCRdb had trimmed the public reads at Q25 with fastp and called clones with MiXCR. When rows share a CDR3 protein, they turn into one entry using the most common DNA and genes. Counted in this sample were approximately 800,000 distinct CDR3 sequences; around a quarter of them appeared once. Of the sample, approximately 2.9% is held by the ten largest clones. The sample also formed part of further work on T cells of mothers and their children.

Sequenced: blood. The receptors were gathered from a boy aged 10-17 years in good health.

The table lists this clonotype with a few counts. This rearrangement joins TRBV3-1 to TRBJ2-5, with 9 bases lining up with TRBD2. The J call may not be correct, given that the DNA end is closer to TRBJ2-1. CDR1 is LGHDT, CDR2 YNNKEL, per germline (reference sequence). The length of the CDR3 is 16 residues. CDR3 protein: CASSQGGSGGLSEQFF. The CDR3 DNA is TGTGCCAGCAGCCAAGGGGGTAGCGGGGGATTGAGTGAGCAGTTCTTC.

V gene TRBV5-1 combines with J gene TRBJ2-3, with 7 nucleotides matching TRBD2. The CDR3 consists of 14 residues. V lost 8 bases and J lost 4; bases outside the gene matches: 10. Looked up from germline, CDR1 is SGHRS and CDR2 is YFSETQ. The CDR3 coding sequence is TGCGCCAGTAGGGACTACCGCCCGTCAGATACGCAGTATTTT. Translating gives CASRDYRPSDTQYF.

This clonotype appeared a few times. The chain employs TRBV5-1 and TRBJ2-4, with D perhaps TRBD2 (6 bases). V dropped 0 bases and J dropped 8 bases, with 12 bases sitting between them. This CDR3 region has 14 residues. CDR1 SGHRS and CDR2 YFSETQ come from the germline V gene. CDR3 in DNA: TGCGCCAGCAGCTTGGCCGGCTCGGGGGACATTCAGTACTTC. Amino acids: CASSLAGSGDIQYF.

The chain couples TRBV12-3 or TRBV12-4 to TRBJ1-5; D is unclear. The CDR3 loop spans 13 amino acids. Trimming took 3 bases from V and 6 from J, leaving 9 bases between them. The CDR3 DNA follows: TGTGCCAGCAGTTTCGTACAAACTCAGCCCCAGCATTTT. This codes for CASSFVQTQPQHF.

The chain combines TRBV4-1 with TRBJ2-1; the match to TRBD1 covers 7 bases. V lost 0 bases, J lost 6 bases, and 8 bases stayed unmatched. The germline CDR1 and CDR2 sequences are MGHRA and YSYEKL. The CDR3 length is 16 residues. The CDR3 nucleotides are TGCGCCAGCAGCCAAGAGCCCCCTGACAGGGCCAATGAGCAGTTCTTC. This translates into CASSQEPPDRANEQFF.

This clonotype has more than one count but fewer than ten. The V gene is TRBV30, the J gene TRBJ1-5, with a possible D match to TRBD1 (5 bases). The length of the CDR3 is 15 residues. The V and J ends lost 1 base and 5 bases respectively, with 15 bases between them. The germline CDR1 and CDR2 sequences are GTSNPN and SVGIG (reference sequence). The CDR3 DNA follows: TGTGCCTGGAGTGATGGGGCGACGAGGGATCAGCCCCAGCATTTT. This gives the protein CAWSDGATRDQPQHF.

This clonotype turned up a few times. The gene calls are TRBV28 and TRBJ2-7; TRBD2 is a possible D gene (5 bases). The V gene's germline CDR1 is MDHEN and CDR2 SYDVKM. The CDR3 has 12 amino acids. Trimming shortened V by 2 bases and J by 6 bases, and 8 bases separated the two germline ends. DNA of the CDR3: TGTGCCAGCAGTTTAAGCCGGGGCGAGCAGTACTTC. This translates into CASSLSRGEQYF.

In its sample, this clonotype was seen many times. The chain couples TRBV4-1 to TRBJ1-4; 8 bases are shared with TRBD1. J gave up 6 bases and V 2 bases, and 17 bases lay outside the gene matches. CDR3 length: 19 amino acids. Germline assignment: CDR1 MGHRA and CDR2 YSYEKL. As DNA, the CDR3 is TGCGCCAGCAGCCAACAAAGTACGGGCTGGACAGGGCGAGATGAAAAACTGTTTTTT. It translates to CASSQQSTGWTGRDEKLFF.

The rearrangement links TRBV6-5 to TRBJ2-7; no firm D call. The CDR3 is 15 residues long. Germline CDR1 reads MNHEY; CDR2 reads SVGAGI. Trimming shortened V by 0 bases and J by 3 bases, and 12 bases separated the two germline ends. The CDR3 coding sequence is TGTGCCAGCAGTTACTCGATCTCGGGCCGCTACGAGCAGTACTTC. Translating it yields CASSYSISGRYEQYF.

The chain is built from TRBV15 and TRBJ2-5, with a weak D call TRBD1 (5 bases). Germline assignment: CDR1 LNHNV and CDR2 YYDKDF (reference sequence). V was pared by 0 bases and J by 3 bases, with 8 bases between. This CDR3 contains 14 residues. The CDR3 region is CATSRDTTEETQYF. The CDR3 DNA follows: TGTGCCACCAGCAGAGATACGACAGAAGAGACCCAGTACTTC.

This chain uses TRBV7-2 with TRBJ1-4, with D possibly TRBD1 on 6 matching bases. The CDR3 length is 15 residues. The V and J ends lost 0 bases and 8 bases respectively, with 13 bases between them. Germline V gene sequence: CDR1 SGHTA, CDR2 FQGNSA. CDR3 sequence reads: CASSLAPGGSEKLFF. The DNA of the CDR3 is TGTGCCAGCAGCTTAGCGCCCGGGGGCTCGGAAAAACTGTTTTTT.

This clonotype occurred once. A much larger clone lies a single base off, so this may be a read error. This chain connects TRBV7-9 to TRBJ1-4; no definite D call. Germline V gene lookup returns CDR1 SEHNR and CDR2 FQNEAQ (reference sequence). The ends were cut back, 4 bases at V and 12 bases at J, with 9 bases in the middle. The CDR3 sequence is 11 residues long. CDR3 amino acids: CASSYREELFF. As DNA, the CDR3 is TGTGCCAGCAGCTATCGAGAAGAACTGTTTTTT.

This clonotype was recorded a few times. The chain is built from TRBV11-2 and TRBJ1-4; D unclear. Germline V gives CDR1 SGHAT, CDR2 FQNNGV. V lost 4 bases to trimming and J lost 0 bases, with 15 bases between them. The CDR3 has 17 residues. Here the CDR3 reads CASSWAGVRTTNEKLFF. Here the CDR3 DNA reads TGTGCCAGCAGCTGGGCCGGGGTTAGGACAACTAATGAAAAACTGTTTTTT. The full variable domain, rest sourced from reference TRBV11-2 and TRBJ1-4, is EAGVAQSPRYKIIEKRQSVAFWCNPISGHATLYWYQQILGQGPKLLIQFQNNGVVDDSQLPKDRFSAERLKGVDSTLKIQPAKLEDSAVYLCASSWAGVRTTNEKLFFGSGTQLSVL.

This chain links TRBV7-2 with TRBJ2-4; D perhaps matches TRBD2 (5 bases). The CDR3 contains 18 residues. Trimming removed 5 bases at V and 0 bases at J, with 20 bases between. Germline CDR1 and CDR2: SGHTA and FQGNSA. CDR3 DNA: TGTGCCAGCAGCCCGAATCCGAGCGGTACACTAGCCAAAAACATTCAGTACTTC. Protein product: CASSPNPSGTLAKNIQYF. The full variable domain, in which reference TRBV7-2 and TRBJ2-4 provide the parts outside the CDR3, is GAGVSQSPSNKVTEKGKDVELRCDPISGHTALYWYRQSLGQGLEFLIYFQGNSAPDKSGLPSDRFSAERTGGSVSTLTIQRTQQEDSAVYLCASSPNPSGTLAKNIQYFGAGTRLSVL.

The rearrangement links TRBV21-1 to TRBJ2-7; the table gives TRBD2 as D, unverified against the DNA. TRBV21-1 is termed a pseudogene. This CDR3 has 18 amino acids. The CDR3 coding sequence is TGTGCCTGCAGCAATATGGTATGGGGACTAGCGGAACCCTACGAGCAGTACTTC. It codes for CACSNMVWGLAEPYEQYF.

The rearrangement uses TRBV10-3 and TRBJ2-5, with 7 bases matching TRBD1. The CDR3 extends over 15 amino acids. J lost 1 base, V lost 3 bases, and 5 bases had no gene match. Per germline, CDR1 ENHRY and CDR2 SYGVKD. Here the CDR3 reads CAISERRTGQETQYF. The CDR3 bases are TGTGCCATCAGTGAAAGGAGGACAGGCCAAGAGACCCAGTACTTC.

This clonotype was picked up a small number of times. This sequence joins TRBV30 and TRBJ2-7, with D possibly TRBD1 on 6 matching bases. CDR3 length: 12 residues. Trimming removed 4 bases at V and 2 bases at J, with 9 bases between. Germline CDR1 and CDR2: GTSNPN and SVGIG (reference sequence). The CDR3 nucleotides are TGTGCCTGGATGGACAGAGCCTACGAGCAGTACTTC. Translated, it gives CAWMDRAYEQYF.

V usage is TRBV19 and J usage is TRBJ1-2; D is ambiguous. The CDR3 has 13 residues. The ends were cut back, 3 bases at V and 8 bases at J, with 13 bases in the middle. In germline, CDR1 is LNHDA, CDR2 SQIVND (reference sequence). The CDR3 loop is CASSMSGVKGYTF. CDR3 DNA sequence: TGTGCCAGTAGTATGTCCGGGGTTAAAGGCTACACCTTC.

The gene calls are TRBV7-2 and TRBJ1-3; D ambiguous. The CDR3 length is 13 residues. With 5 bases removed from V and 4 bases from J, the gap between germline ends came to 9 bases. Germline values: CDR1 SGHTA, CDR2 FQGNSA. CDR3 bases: TGTGCCAGCAGCCCCGCCAGAGGAAACACCATATATTTT. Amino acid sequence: CASSPARGNTIYF.

The CDR3 protein is CASSLAQRQMNEKLFF. CDR3 in DNA: TGCGCCAGCAGCTTGGCCCAACGACAGATGAATGAAAAACTGTTTTTT. V and J are TRBV5-1 and TRBJ1-4, with D perhaps matching TRBD1 (5 bases). The V gene's germline CDR1 is SGHRS and CDR2 YFSETQ. The length of the CDR3 is 16 residues. Trimming removed 0 bases at V and 5 bases at J, with 14 bases between.

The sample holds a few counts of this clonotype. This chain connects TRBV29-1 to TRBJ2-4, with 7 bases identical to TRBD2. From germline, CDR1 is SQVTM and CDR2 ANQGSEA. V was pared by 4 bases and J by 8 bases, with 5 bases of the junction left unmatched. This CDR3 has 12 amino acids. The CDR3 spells CSVGGGMDIQYF. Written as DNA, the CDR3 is TGCAGCGTTGGGGGAGGGATGGACATTCAGTACTTC. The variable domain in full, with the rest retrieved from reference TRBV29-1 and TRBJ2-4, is SAVISQKPSRDICQRGTSLTIQCQVDSQVTMMFWYRQQPGQSLTLIATANQGSEATYESGFVIDKFPISRPNLTFSTLTVSNMSPEDSSIYLCSVGGGMDIQYFGAGTRLSVL.